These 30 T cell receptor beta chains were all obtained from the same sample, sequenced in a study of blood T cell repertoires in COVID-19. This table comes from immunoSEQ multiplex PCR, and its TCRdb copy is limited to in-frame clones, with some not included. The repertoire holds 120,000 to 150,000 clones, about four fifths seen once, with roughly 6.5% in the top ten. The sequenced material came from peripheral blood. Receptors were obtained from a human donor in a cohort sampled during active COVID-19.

The DNA of the CDR3 is TGTGCCAGCAGCTTAGCGTCCAGGAACTATGGCTACACCTTC. Translating it yields CASSLASRNYGYTF. This chain joins TRBV7-2 and TRBJ1-2; no clear D gene. Germline assignment: CDR1 SGHTA and CDR2 FQGNSA. Trimming took off 0 bases at V and 2 bases at J, with 7 bases between the two ends. The CDR3 spans 14 residues. The full variable domain, with the rest looked up from reference TRBV7-2 and TRBJ1-2, is GAGVSQSPSNKVTEKGKDVELRCDPISGHTALYWYRQSLGQGLEFLIYFQGNSAPDKSGLPSDRFSAERTGGSVSTLTIQRTQQEDSAVYLCASSLASRNYGYTFGSGTRLTVV.

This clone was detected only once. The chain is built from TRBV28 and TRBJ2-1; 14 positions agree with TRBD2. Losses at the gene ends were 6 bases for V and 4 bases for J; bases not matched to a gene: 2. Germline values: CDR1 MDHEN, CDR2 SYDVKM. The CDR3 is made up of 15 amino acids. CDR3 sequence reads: CASRGLAGVYNEQFF. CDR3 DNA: TGTGCCAGCAGGGGACTAGCGGGGGTGTACAATGAGCAGTTCTTC.

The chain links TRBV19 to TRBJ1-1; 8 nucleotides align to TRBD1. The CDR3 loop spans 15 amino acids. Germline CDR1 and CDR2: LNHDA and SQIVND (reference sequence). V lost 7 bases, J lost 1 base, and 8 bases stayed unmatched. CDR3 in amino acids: CASTRGQVQNTEAFF. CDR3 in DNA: TGTGCCAGTACCCGGGGACAGGTGCAGAACACTGAAGCTTTCTTT.

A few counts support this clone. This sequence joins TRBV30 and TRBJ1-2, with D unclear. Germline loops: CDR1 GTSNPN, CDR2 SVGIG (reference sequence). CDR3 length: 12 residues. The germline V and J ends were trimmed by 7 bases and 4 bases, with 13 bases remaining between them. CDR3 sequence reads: CASLPVGYGYTF. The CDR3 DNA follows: TGTGCCTCCCTCCCTGTCGGCTATGGCTACACCTTC.

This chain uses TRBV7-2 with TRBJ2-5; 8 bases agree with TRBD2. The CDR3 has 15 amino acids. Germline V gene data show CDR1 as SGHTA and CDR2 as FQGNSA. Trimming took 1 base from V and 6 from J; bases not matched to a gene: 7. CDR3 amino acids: CASSLDGGAGKTQYF. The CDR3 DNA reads TGTGCCAGCAGCTTAGACGGGGGGGCCGGAAAGACCCAGTACTTC.

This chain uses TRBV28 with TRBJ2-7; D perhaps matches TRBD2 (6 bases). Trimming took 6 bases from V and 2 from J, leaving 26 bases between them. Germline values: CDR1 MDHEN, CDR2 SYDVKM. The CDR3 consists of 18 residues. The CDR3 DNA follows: TGTGCCAGCAGCCCCTTTGGTGAGGCCACTCGGGGGACCTACGAGCAGTACTTC. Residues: CASSPFGEATRGTYEQYF.

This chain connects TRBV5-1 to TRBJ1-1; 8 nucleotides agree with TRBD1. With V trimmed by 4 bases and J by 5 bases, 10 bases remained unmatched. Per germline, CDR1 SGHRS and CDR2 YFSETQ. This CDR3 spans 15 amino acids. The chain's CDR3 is CASSTSGGAGTEAFF. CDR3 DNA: TGCGCCAGCAGCACCTCAGGGGGCGCGGGGACTGAAGCTTTCTTT.

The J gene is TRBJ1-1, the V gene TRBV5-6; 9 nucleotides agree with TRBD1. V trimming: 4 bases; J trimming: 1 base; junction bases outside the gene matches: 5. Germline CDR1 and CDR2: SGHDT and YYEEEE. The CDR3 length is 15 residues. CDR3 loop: CASSPWDRENTEAFF. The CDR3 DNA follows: TGTGCCAGCAGCCCATGGGACAGGGAGAACACTGAAGCTTTCTTT.

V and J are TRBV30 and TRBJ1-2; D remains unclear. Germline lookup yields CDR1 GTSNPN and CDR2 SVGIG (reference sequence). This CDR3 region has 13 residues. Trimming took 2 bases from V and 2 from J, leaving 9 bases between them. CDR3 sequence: CAWSRGENYGYTF. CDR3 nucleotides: TGTGCCTGGAGTCGAGGAGAGAACTATGGCTACACCTTC.

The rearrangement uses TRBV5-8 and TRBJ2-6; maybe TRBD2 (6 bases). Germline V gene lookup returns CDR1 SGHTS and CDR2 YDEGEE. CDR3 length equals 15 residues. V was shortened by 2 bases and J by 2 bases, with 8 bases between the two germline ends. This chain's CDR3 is CASSFGGTGANVLTF. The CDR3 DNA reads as TGTGCCAGCAGCTTCGGGGGAACTGGGGCCAACGTCCTGACTTTC.

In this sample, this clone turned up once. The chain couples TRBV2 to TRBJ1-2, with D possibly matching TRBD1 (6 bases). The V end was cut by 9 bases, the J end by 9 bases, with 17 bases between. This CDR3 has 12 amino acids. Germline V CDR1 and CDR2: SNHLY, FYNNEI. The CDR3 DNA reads TGTGCCAGGGCGGACAGAGACAATAGCTACACCTTC. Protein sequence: CARADRDNSYTF. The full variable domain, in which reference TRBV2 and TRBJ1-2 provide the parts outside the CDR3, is EPEVTQTPSHQVTQMGQEVILRCVPISNHLYFYWYRQILGQKVEFLVSFYNNEISEKSEIFDDQFSVERPDGSNFTLKIRSTKLEDSAMYFCARADRDNSYTFGSGTRLTVV.

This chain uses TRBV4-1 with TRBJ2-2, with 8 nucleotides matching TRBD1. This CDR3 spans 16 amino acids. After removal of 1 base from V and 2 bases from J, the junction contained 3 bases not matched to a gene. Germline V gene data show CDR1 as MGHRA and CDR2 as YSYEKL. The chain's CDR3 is CASSQGQGTNTGELFF. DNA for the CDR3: TGCGCCAGCAGCCAAGGACAGGGGACTAACACCGGGGAGCTGTTTTTT.

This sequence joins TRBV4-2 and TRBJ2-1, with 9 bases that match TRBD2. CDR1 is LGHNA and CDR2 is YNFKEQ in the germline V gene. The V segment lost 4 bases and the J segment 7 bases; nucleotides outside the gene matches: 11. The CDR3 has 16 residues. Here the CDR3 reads CASSPLKSGGLNEQFF. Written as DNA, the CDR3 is TGTGCCAGCAGCCCACTAAAAAGCGGGGGGTTGAATGAGCAGTTCTTC.

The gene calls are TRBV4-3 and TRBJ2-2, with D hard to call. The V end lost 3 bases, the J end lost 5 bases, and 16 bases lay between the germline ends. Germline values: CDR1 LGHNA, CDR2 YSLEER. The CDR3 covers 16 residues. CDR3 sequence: CASSQRHPPWTGELFF. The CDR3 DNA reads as TGCGCCAGCAGCCAGAGACACCCCCCCTGGACCGGGGAGCTGTTTTTT.

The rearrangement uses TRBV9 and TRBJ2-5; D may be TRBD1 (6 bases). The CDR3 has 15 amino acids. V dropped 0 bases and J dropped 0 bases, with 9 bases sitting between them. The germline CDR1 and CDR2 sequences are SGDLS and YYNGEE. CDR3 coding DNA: TGTGCCAGCAGCGTAGGAGGACAGAACCAAGAGACCCAGTACTTC. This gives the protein CASSVGGQNQETQYF.

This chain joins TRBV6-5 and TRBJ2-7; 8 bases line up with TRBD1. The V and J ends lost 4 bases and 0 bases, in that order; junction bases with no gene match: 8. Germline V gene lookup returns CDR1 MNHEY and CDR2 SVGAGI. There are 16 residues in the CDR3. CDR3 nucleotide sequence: TGTGCCAGCAGTTTTTCCCCGGGACAGGACTCCTACGAGCAGTACTTC. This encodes CASSFSPGQDSYEQYF.

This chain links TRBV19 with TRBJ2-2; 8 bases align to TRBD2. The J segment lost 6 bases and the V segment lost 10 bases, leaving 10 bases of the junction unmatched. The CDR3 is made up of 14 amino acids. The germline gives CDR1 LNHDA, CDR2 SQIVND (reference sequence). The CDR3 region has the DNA TGTGCCACCCATAGCGGGGCGAAACCCGGGGAGCTGTTTTTT. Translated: CATHSGAKPGELFF.

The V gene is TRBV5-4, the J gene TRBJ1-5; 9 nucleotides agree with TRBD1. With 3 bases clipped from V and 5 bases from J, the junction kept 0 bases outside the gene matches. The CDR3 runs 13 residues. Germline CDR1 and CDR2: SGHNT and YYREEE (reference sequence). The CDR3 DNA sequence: TGTGCCAGCAGCTGGGACAGGGATCAGCCCCAGCATTTT. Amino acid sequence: CASSWDRDQPQHF.

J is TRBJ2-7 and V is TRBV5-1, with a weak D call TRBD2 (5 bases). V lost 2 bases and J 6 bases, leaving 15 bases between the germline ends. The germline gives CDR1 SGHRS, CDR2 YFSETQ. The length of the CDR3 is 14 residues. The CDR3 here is CASSFNQVRGEQYF. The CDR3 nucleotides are TGCGCCAGCAGCTTTAACCAGGTCCGGGGCGAGCAGTACTTC.

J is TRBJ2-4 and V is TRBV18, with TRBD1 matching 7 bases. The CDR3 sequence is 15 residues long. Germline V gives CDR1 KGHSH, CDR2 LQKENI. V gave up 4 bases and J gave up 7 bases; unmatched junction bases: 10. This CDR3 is CASSQDRLVRNIQYF. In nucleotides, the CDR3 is TGTGCCAGCTCACAGGACAGGCTGGTTCGGAACATTCAGTACTTC.

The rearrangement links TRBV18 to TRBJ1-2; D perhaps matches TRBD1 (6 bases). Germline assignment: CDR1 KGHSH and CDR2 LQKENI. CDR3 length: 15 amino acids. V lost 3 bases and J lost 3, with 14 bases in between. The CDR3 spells CASSPVRTGYYGYTF. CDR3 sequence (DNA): TGTGCCAGCTCACCCGTTCGAACAGGGTACTATGGCTACACCTTC. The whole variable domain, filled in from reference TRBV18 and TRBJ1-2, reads NAGVMQNPRHLVRRRGQEARLRCSPMKGHSHVYWYRQLPEEGLKFMVYLQKENIIDESGMPKERFSAEFPKEGPSILRIQQVVRGDSAAYFCASSPVRTGYYGYTFGSGTRLTVV.

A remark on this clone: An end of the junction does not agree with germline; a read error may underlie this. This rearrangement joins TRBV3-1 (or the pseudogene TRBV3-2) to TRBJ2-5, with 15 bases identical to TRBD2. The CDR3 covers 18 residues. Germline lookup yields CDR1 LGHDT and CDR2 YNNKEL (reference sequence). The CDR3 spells CASNQGLAGGPRQETQYF. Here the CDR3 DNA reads TGTGCCAGCAACCAAGGACTAGCGGGGGGGCCAAGGCAAGAGACCCAGTACTTC.

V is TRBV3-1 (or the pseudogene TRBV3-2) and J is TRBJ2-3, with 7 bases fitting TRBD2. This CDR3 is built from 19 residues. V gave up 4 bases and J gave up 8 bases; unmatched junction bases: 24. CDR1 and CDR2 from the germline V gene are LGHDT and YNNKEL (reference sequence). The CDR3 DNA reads TGTGCCAGCAGCCCTGTCCTCCAGGCCATGGGGGGGGTCGCCCCTACGCAGTATTTT. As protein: CASSPVLQAMGGVAPTQYF.

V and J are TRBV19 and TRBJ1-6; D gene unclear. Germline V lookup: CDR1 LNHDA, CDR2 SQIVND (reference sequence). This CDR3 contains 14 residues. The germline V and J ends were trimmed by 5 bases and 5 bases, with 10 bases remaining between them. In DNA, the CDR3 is TGTGCCAGTAGTCACCAGGCCAATAATTCACCCCTCCACTTT. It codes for CASSHQANNSPLHF.

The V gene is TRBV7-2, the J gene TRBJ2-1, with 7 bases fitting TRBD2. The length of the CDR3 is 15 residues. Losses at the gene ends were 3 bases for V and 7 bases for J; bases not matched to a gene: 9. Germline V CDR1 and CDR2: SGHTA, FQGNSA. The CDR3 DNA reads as TGTGCCAGCAGCTTTTTGGGGCTAGCGGTAAATGAGCAGTTCTTC. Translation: CASSFLGLAVNEQFF.

CDR3 residues: CASSLLGSREPHTIYF. The CDR3 coding sequence is TGTGCCAGCAGTTTATTGGGGTCCAGGGAACCACACACCATATATTTT. The chain links TRBV28 to TRBJ1-3; a possible D gene is TRBD1 (5 bases). V was pared by 1 base and J by 8 bases, with 18 bases between. Germline-derived CDR1 and CDR2 are MDHEN and SYDVKM. The CDR3 spans 16 residues.

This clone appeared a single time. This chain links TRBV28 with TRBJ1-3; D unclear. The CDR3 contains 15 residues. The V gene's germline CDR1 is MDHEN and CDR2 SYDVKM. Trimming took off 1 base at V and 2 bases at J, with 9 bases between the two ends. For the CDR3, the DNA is TGTGCCAGCAGTTTATCCCGGGGTACTGGAAACACCATATATTTT. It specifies CASSLSRGTGNTIYF.

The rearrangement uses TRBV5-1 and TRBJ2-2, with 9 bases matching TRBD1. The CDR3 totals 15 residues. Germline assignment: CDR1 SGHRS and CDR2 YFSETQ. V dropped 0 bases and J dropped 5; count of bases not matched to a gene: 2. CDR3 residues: CASSLAGQGTGELFF. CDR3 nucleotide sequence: TGCGCCAGCAGCTTGGCCGGACAGGGGACCGGGGAGCTGTTTTTT.

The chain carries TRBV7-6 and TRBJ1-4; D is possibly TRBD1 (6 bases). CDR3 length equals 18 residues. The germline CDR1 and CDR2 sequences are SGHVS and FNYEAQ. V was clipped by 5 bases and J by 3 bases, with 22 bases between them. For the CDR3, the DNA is TGTGCCAGCAGCGGGTCAGGGGTGGGAGAATCATCTAATGAAAAACTGTTTTTT. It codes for CASSGSGVGESSNEKLFF.

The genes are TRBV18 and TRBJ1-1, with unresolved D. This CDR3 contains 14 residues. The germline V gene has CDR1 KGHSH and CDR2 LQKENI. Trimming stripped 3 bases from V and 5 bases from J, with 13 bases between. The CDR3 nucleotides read TGTGCCAGCTCACCGGCAGGCACGAAGACTGAAGCTTTCTTT. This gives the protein CASSPAGTKTEAFF.